Listed below are T cell receptor beta chains from one sample, sequenced in a study of cytotoxic CD8 clonotypes in ibrutinib-treated CLL. Here immunoSEQ multiplex PCR was the method, and the copy in TCRdb shows in-frame clones only, minus some. The sample records roughly 250,000 clones, under 75% being singletons. The starting material was PBMCs, obtained after 24 months of ibrutinib treatment. The receptors come from a human donor with chronic lymphocytic leukemia. Both conserved end residues are trimmed from each CDR3. The order of the fields is V gene, J gene, CDR3 protein.

v_gene: TRBV2
j_gene: TRBJ1-2
CDR3aa: ATRTGRGYT

v_gene: TRBV7-7
j_gene: TRBJ2-7
CDR3aa: ASRPLRPYEQY

v_gene: TRBV6-5
j_gene: TRBJ1-5
CDR3aa: ASSYSDSGGQPQH

v_gene: TRBV27
j_gene: TRBJ1-5
CDR3aa: ASSFLGFPQH

v_gene: TRBV27
j_gene: TRBJ2-2
CDR3aa: ASRRDYTGELF

v_gene: TRBV9
j_gene: TRBJ2-3
CDR3aa: ASSPPLGATQY

v_gene: TRBV10-3
j_gene: TRBJ2-5
CDR3aa: AISDGAGAHTETQY

v_gene: TRBV4-1
j_gene: TRBJ2-7
CDR3aa: ASSFGQGYEQY

v_gene: TRBV27
j_gene: TRBJ2-2
CDR3aa: ASSLNWQGSGELF

v_gene: TRBV18
j_gene: TRBJ2-5
CDR3aa: ASSPPQRETQY

v_gene: TRBV27
j_gene: TRBJ2-7
CDR3aa: ASSSLTSGSYEQY

v_gene: TRBV29-1
j_gene: TRBJ2-7
CDR3aa: SVGGRLNYEQY

v_gene: TRBV19
j_gene: TRBJ2-7
CDR3aa: ASSWQSSYEQY

v_gene: TRBV16
j_gene: TRBJ1-1
CDR3aa: ASSQSPSLMNTEAF

v_gene: TRBV9
j_gene: TRBJ2-2
CDR3aa: ASSPANTGELF

v_gene: TRBV6-5
j_gene: TRBJ1-2
CDR3aa: ASSYGTRWGYT

v_gene: TRBV19
j_gene: TRBJ2-1
CDR3aa: ASWGGVRAGVEQF

v_gene: TRBV19
j_gene: TRBJ2-7
CDR3aa: ATRLAGGPYYEQY

v_gene: TRBV28
j_gene: TRBJ1-5
CDR3aa: ASKQEDQPQH

v_gene: TRBV19
j_gene: TRBJ2-7
CDR3aa: ASSFLADGGLEQY

v_gene: TRBV19
j_gene: TRBJ2-3
CDR3aa: ATSGDTQY

v_gene: TRBV7-2
j_gene: TRBJ1-1
CDR3aa: ASSLTLNTEAF

v_gene: TRBV4-3
j_gene: TRBJ2-7
CDR3aa: ASSQGGRVIYEQY

v_gene: TRBV11-1
j_gene: TRBJ2-1
CDR3aa: ASRGVRREQF

v_gene: TRBV9
j_gene: TRBJ2-5
CDR3aa: ASSVGVVETQY

v_gene: TRBV5-1
j_gene: TRBJ2-7
CDR3aa: ASSLVVGGPYEQY

v_gene: TRBV19
j_gene: TRBJ2-3
CDR3aa: ASSISTGPTHDTQY

v_gene: TRBV29-1
j_gene: TRBJ1-1
CDR3aa: SVEGVEGRNTEAF

v_gene: TRBV28
j_gene: TRBJ2-7
CDR3aa: ASSSQGTSGSYEQY

v_gene: TRBV18
j_gene: TRBJ2-5
CDR3aa: ASSLGQGGAQETQY

v_gene: TRBV9
j_gene: TRBJ1-5
CDR3aa: ASSPGAGDQPQH

v_gene: TRBV2
j_gene: TRBJ1-3
CDR3aa: ASSGLSGNTIY

v_gene: TRBV9
j_gene: TRBJ2-2
CDR3aa: ASSVATGRSGELF

v_gene: TRBV5-6
j_gene: TRBJ1-1
CDR3aa: ASSSETGETEAF

v_gene: TRBV5-1
j_gene: TRBJ2-5
CDR3aa: ASRGDMQETQY

v_gene: TRBV28
j_gene: TRBJ2-6
CDR3aa: ASSFPGASGANVLT

v_gene: TRBV27
j_gene: TRBJ2-1
CDR3aa: ASSWILSSYNEQF

v_gene: TRBV14
j_gene: TRBJ1-1
CDR3aa: ASMYHPTEAF